This TCR beta chain derives from a study of cytomegalovirus exposure and HLA in healthy donors (dated by TCRdb to the late 2010s). With respect to the entire study: The 650 to 750 repertoires of the first cohort and the approximately 110 validation repertoires were produced on the same platform, according to a later analysis. The aim of the study was to test whether cataloging public T cell receptors could identify signatures of past pathogen exposure. Along with the approximately 650-subject first cohort, a separate validation cohort of 120 different subjects was used. To predict cytomegalovirus infection status, the study combined high-throughput TCR immunosequencing, statistical association of individual TCRs with disease status, and machine learning. Findings and caveats that apply to the study as a whole: The classifier was reported to diagnose cytomegalovirus status with high specificity and sensitivity in both the original and validation cohorts. According to the authors, the approach could potentially be generalized to other disease states and immunological phenotypes. Subsequent analysis determined that TCRs grouped into clusters in the first cohort also showed a tendency toward co-occurrence across the 130 or so validation repertoires, and 85% to 95% of cluster scores exceeded 0. In vitro tests confirmed that a few of the cytomegalovirus-associated TCR beta chains recognize cytomegalovirus antigens. A total of 164 TCR beta chains were listed by the study as associated with cytomegalovirus. Most TCR sequences were seen in very few donors, while some public TCRs were found in many individuals. A later analysis lacked HLA typing for the validation cohort, so it scored co-occurrence in that cohort across all 110 or so repertoires.

To prepare the library, the immunoSEQ multiplex PCR assay was applied. In the paper's pipeline: A statistical classification framework was developed to diagnose cytomegalovirus status using the catalog of TCR beta chain sequences. TCRdb re-hosts the immuneACCESS table, in-frame sequences only. Its copies lack some clones; in the studies checked, an unresolved V gene accounts for under half of them, and the cause for the rest is not known. D and trimming were read from the DNA, whereas the V and J calls and clone size are those reported in that table. Recorded for this sample are 250,000 to 350,000 clones; 88% of them occurred a single time. Around 0.9% of the sample comes from the top ten. Donors formed part of the validation cohort, which comprised about 130 subjects and was distinct from the first cohort of fewer than 750 subjects. CDR1 and CDR2 were assigned from the germline V gene as SNHLY and FYNNEI. From its cysteine to its phenylalanine, the CDR3 spans 19 amino acids. The sequence is cut down to CDR3 DNA, 57 bases in frame from base 1. The germline ends are 25 bases apart after V is trimmed by 6 bases and J by 1 base.

With regard to this clone: Its antigen target is currently unknown. Per-base qualities were not stored, and no clone one base away is much larger. The sample has other DNA sequences that encode this CDR3 too.

The TCR was taken from a woman aged 18-30 years in good health and CMV-seronegative. Recombination connected TRBV2 to TRBJ1-3, and perhaps TRBD1 as D gene, on 5 matching bases. Material: PBMCs. The CDR3 reads as follows: CASRLNVGGTLASGNTIYF. The DNA is as follows: TGTGCCAGCAGATTGAATGTCGGAGGGACGCTAGCTTCTGGAAACACCATATATTTT.